Sequencing of this T cell receptor beta chain was carried out in a study of T cell responses to AZD1222 COVID-19 vaccine (dated by TCRdb to 2020 to 2023). In terms of the full investigation: A total of more than 230 trial participants underwent TCR sequencing, of whom about 210 received two doses of AZD1222 and 26 received two doses of the MenACWY control vaccine. Trial participants were enrolled by age into subgroups of 18-55, 56-69 and 70-plus years, and roughly 160, 29 and 62 TCR-sequenced participants, respectively, were included in these subgroups. On the study overall, not on this receptor specifically: Nearly half of unique spike-specific TCRs reportedly recognized epitopes outside regions mutated in the B.1.351 and B.1.1.7 variants. Only five to seven AZD1222 recipients were SARS-CoV-2 seropositive at baseline, limiting conclusions about previously exposed vaccinees. Vaccine-associated CD4 TCRs spanned the whole spike protein, with dominant responses in regions 160-218 and 743-854. Participants were mostly white British and included more females than males, and it was suggested by the authors that clonal diversity may have been underestimated. In the small 56-69-year group, the increase in depth fell short of significance, most likely because of low power. Spike-specific TCR breadth and depth rose significantly after two AZD1222 doses compared with day 0 and with MenACWY recipients. Because no day 14 peak-response samples were available, the repertoires could be characterized only after the peak T cell response.

Turning to this clone: Its antigen target is currently unknown. No clone much larger than this one lies a single base away; base qualities are absent.

The sample's time point label, in plain terms: baseline before first vaccination. The label giving this sample's treatment or condition can be read as: meningococcal conjugate vaccine given as trial control. Samples from vaccinated people were obtained from the UK trials COV001 and COV002, which included a single-blind randomized controlled phase 2/3 trial of AZD1222 (ChAdOx1 nCoV-19) in healthy adults. For TCRbeta chain sequencing, PBMC samples were collected from trial participants at day 0 and at day 28 after the second dose. The CDR3 regions of human TCRbeta chains were analyzed by immunosequencing. For the original study's pipeline: TCRs in the repertoires were matched against a reference library of SARS-CoV-2-specific TCRs that had been generated with the MIRA antigen-specificity platform. Breadth was defined as the fraction of unique TCRs that were SARS-CoV-2-associated, and depth was defined as the fraction of total T cells that were SARS-CoV-2-associated. Using the MIRA data, each spike-specific TCR was assigned both to the spike region to which the TCR was reactive and to a CD4 or CD8 class. Log10-transformed breadth and depth values were compared by one-way ANOVA with Sidak's multiple comparisons tests. In TCRdb, the immuneACCESS table is reduced to in-frame sequences with V and J assigned. These tables do not hold every clone; where another copy was compared, an unresolved V gene accounts for under half, and the others remain unexplained. The DNA was the basis for D and trimming; V, J and clone size are from that table. The sample includes about 120,000 clones, with approximately 90% observed a single time. The ten largest clones capture roughly 11% of the sample.

CDR3 length: 14 amino acids, cysteine to phenylalanine. Only the CDR3 DNA is retained, 42 bases long and in frame from the first base. This receptor chain uses TRBV21-1 and TRBJ2-1; whether TRBD1, the table's D call, matches the DNA was not checked. TRBV21-1 is reported as a pseudogene. This clonotype was sampled from an adult in good health. Sample: peripheral blood, taken on day 0 of MenACWY control vaccination. CDR3 loop: CASSKGDRGNEQFF. Here is the DNA: TGTGCCAGCAGCAAAGGGGACAGGGGAAATGAGCAGTTCTTC.